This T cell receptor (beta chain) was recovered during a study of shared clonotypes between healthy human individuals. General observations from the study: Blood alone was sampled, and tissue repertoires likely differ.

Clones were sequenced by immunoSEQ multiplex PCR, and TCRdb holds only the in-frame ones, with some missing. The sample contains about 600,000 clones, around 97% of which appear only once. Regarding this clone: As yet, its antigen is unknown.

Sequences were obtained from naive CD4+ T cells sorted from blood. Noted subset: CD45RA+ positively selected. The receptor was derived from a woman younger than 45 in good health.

CDR3 in DNA: TGTGCCAGCAGCTTGGGACAGGGAATGGGGGGCTACACCTTC. Translating gives CASSLGQGMGGYTF. The chain combines TRBV7-9 with TRBJ1-2; 9 positions agree with TRBD1. The CDR3 runs to 14 residues. The germline V gene encodes CDR1 SEHNR and CDR2 FQNEAQ (reference sequence). V trimming: 3 bases; J trimming: 8 bases; junction bases outside the gene matches: 7.